This section outlines one T cell receptor (beta chain) sequence together with its context. The antigen this receptor binds is unknown. One base away there is no much larger clone; base qualities are not given. The sample originates from a study of blood T cell repertoires in COVID-19 (dated by TCRdb to the early 2020s). Context from the whole study: The collaborator samples originated in the United States, Italy and Spain and spanned the acute and convalescent phases of COVID-19. The samples were drawn from two sources: the first 160 participants of the ongoing ImmuneRACE study, and 1,200 or so subjects contributed by 6 global collaborators. The repertoires were released in a freely available public database intended as a resource for research on the immune response to SARS-CoV-2. HLA class I and class II types, where available, came from metadata supplied by the sample provider rather than from assay-based typing. A de-identified subject ID, COVID-19 status, age in years and sex were almost always included in the sample metadata. The material from the prospective study consisted of cDNA or gDNA derived from T cells, B-cell-depleted T cells, or PBMCs. The dataset comprised deeply sampled blood TCRbeta repertoires from subjects exposed to, actively infected with, or recovered from COVID-19.

In the germline V gene, CDR1 corresponds to SGHAT and CDR2 to FQNNGV. The V end loses 4 bases and the J end loses 6 bases, and a stretch of 23 bases separates them. The CDR3 covers 17 residues, taking in both the cysteine and the phenylalanine. The entry retains the CDR3 DNA only, 51 bases that are in frame from base 1. Each collaborating institution followed its own protocols to collect whole blood in K2EDTA tubes. For TCRbeta analysis, collaborators shipped samples as frozen whole blood, isolated PBMCs, or DNA extracted from either of those sample types. On the study overall, not on this receptor specifically: The amount of clinical and demographic metadata varied by source and participant and was provided uncurated.

The immunoSEQ Assay, a bias-controlled multiplex PCR, was used to amplify TCRbeta CDR3 regions from genomic DNA. Per the original workflow: Nucleated cell counts per sample were estimated from amplification of reference gene primers within the assay. To quantify the absolute abundance of each unique TCRbeta CDR3 rearrangement, sequence reads were collapsed and filtered. For each sample, productive Simpson clonality was calculated by taking the square root of Simpson's diversity index across productive rearrangements. Held by TCRdb, this immuneACCESS table contains in-frame sequences only and omits some clones. Under half of the omission traces to an unresolved V gene where checked; the cause of the rest is unknown. V and J calls and clone size come straight from that table; D and trimming were deduced from the DNA. This sample gives 150,000 to 190,000 clones in total; 75% to 90% of them show up just once. The biggest ten clones account for 15% of the sample.

Sequenced input: peripheral blood. Here the chain combines TRBV11-2 and TRBJ2-3; TRBD2 could be the D gene, as 6 bases match. The TCR comes from a woman in her thirties or forties with acute or convalescent COVID-19. At the DNA level, the sequence is TGTGCCAGCAGCTCTTTGGCCCAGTCGGCTAGCGTCGATACGCAGTATTTT. It encodes CASSSLAQSASVDTQYF.